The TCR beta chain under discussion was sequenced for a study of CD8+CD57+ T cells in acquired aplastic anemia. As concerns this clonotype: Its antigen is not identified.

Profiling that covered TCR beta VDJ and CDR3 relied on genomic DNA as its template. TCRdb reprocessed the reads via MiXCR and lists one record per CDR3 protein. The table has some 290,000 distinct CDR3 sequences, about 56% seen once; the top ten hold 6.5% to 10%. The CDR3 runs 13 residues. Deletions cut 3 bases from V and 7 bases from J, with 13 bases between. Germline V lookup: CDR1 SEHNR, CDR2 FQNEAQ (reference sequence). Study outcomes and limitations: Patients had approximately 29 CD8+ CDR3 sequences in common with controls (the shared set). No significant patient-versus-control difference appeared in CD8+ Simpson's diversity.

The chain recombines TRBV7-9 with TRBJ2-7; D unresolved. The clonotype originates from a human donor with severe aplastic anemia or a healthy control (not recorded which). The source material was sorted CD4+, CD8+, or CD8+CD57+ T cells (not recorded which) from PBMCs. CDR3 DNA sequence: TGTGCCAGCAGCTTCTTGGGTAGGGTTGAGCAGTACTTC. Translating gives CASSFLGRVEQYF.